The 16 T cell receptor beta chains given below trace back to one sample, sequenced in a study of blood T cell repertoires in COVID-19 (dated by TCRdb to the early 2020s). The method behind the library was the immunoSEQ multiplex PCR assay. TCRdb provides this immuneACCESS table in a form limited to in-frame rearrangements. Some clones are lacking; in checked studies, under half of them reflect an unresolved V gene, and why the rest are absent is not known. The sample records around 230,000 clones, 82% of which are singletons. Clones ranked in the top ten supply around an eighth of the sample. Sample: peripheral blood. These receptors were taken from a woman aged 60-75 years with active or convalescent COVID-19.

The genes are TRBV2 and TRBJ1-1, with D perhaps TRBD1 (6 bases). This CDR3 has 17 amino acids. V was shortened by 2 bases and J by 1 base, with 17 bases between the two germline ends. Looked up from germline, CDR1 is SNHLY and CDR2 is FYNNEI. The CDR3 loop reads CASSELGGWEGNTEAFF. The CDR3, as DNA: TGTGCCAGCAGTGAATTAGGGGGATGGGAAGGGAACACTGAAGCTTTCTTT. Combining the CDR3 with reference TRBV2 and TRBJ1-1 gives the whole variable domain EPEVTQTPSHQVTQMGQEVILRCVPISNHLYFYWYRQILGQKVEFLVSFYNNEISEKSEIFDDQFSVERPDGSNFTLKIRSTKLEDSAMYFCASSELGGWEGNTEAFFGQGTRLTVV.

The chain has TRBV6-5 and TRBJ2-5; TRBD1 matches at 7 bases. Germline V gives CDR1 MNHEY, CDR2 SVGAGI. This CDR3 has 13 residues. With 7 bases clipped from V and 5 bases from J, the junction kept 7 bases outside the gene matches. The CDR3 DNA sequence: TGTGCCAGCACCAGACAGGGCTGGGAGACCCAGTACTTC. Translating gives CASTRQGWETQYF.

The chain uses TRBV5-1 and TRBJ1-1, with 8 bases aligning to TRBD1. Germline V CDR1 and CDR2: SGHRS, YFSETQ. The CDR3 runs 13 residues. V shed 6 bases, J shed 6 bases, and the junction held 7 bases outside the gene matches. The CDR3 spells CASKGTGLAEAFF. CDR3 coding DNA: TGCGCCAGCAAGGGGACAGGACTCGCTGAAGCTTTCTTT.

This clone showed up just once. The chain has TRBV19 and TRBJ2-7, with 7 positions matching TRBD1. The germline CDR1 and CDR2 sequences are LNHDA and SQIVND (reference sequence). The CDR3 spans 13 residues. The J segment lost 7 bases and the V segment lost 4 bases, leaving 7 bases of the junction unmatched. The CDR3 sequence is CASSTVEGAEQYF. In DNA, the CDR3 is TGTGCCAGTAGTACCGTAGAGGGGGCAGAGCAGTACTTC.

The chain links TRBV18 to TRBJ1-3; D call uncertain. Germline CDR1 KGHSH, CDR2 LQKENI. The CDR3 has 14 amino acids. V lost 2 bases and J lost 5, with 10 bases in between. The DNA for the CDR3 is TGTGCCAGCTCACCAGGTTCAGGAAGAAACACCATATATTTT. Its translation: CASSPGSGRNTIYF.

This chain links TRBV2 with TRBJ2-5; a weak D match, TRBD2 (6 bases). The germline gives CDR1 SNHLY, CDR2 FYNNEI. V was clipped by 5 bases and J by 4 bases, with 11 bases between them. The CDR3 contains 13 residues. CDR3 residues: CASSLGGGETQYF. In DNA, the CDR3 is TGTGCCAGCAGTTTGGGGGGAGGAGAGACCCAGTACTTC.

The CDR3 here is CASSLPGGEQFF. The CDR3 DNA follows: TGTGCCAGCAGCTTACCCGGCGGGGAGCAGTTCTTC. V usage is TRBV7-3 and J usage is TRBJ2-1; D perhaps matches TRBD2 (5 bases). The V gene lost 2 bases and the J gene lost 10 bases, with 9 bases spanning the gap. The CDR3 has 12 residues. Per germline, CDR1 SGHTA and CDR2 FQGTGA.

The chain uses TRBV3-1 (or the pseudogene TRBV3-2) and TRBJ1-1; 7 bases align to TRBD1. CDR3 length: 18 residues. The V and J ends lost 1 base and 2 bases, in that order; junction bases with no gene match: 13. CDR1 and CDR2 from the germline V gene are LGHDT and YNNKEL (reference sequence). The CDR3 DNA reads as TGTGCCAGCAGCCAAGTTTTTAGACAGGGAGACTTCAACACTGAAGCTTTCTTT. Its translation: CASSQVFRQGDFNTEAFF.

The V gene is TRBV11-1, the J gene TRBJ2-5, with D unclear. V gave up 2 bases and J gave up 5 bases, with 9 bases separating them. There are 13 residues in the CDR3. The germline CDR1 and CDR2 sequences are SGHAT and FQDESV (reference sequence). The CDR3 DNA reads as TGTGCCAGCAGCTTACAGTATTGGGAGACCCAGTACTTC. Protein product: CASSLQYWETQYF.

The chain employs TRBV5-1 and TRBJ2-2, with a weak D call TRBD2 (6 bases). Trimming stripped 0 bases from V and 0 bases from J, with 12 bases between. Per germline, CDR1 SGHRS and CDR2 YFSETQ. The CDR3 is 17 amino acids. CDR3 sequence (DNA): TGCGCCAGCAGCTTGGCTATCGGGGGACCGAACACCGGGGAGCTGTTTTTT. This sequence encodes CASSLAIGGPNTGELFF.

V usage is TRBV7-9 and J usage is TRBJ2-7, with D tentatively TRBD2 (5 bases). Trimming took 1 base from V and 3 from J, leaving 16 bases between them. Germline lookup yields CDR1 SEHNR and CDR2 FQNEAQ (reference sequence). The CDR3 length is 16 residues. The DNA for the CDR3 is TGTGCCAGCAGCTTAGGATGGGAGACTCAGCTCTACGAGCAGTACTTC. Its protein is CASSLGWETQLYEQYF.

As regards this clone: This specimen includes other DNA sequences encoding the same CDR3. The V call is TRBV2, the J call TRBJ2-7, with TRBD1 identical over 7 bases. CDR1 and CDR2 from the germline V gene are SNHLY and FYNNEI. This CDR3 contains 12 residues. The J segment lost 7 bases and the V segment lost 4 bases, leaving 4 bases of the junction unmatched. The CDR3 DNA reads TGTGCCAGCAGTGGACAGGGTTATGAGCAGTACTTC. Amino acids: CASSGQGYEQYF.

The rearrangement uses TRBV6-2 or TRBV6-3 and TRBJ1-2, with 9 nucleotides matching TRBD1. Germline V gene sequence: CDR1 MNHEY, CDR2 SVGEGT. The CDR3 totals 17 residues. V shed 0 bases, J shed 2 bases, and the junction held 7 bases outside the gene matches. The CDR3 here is CASSYSRGQGRNYGYTF. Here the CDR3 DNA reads TGTGCCAGCAGTTACTCGAGGGGACAGGGTAGGAACTATGGCTACACCTTC.

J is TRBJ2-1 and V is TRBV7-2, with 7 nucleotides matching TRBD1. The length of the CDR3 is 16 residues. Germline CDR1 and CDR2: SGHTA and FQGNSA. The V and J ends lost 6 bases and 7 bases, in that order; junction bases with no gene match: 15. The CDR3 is CASSRAAQGLKNEQFF. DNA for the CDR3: TGTGCCAGCAGTCGGGCGGCACAGGGGTTAAAGAATGAGCAGTTCTTC. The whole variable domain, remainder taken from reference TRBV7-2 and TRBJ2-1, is GAGVSQSPSNKVTEKGKDVELRCDPISGHTALYWYRQSLGQGLEFLIYFQGNSAPDKSGLPSDRFSAERTGGSVSTLTIQRTQQEDSAVYLCASSRAAQGLKNEQFFGPGTRLTVL.

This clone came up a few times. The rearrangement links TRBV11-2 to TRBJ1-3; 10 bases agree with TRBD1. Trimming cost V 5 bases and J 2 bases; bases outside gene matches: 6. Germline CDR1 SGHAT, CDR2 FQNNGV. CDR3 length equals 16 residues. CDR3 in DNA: TGTGCCAGCAGCCCCCTGACAGGGGGCACTGGAAACACCATATATTTT. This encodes CASSPLTGGTGNTIYF.

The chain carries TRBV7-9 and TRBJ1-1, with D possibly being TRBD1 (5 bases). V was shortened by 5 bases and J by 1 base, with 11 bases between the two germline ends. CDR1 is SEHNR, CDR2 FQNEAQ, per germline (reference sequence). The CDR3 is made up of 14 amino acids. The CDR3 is CASSPLGGNTEAFF. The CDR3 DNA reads TGTGCCAGCAGCCCCCTGGGGGGGAACACTGAAGCTTTCTTT.